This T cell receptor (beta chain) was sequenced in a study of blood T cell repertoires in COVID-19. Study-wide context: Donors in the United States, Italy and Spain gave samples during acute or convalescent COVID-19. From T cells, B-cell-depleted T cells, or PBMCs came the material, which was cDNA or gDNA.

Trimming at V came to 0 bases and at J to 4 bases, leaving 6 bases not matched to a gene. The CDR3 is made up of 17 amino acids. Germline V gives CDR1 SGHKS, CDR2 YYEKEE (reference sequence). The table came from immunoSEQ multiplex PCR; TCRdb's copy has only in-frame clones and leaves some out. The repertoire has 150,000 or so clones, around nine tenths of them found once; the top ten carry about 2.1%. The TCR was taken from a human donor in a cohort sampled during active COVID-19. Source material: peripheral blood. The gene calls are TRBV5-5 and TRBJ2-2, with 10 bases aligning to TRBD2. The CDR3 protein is CASSLGGLAESTGELFF. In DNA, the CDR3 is TGTGCCAGCAGCTTGGGAGGACTAGCGGAATCCACCGGGGAGCTGTTTTTT.